The 13 T cell receptor beta chains given below trace back to one sample, sequenced in a study of shared clonotypes between healthy human individuals. Clones were sequenced by immunoSEQ multiplex PCR, and TCRdb holds only the in-frame ones, with some missing. The sample lists about 1 million clones, roughly 80% occurring once. Input material: memory CD4+ T cells sorted from blood. As for subset: CD45RA-negative fraction. The receptors originated from a young man in good health.

The chain combines TRBV5-1 with TRBJ2-7; perhaps TRBD2 as D (5 bases). Trimming took off 4 bases at V and 1 base at J, with 9 bases between the two ends. The CDR3 runs 13 residues. Germline CDR1 is SGHRS and CDR2 is YFSETQ. The CDR3 DNA reads as TGCGCCAGCAGCCGGAGGACTTCCTACGAGCAGTACTTC. Encoded protein: CASSRRTSYEQYF. Full variable domain (remainder filled in from reference TRBV5-1 and TRBJ2-7): KAGVTQTPRYLIKTRGQQVTLSCSPISGHRSVSWYQQTPGQGLQFLFEYFSETQRNKGNFPGRFSGRQFSNSRSEMNVSTLELGDSALYLCASSRRTSYEQYFGPGTRLTVT.

Note on this clone: This CDR3 is also generated by other DNA sequences in the sample. The V and J genes are TRBV7-2 and TRBJ2-1; tentative D call: TRBD2 (6 bases). V dropped 0 bases and J dropped 4 bases, with 10 bases sitting between them. The CDR3 has 15 residues. The V gene's germline CDR1 is SGHTA and CDR2 FQGNSA. CDR3 bases: TGTGCCAGCAGCTTAGCGGGAGGCCCATACAATGAGCAGTTCTTC. Protein sequence: CASSLAGGPYNEQFF.

This clone was picked up many times. The J gene is TRBJ1-2, the V gene TRBV2, with D possibly matching TRBD1 (6 bases). The CDR3 covers 17 residues. The V and J ends lost 5 bases and 4 bases respectively, with 23 bases between them. Germline V gives CDR1 SNHLY, CDR2 FYNNEI. This CDR3 is CASSSGQKTPYSYGYTF. CDR3 coding DNA: TGTGCCAGCAGTTCCGGACAGAAAACACCCTATAGCTATGGCTACACCTTC.

The CDR3 nucleotides are TGTGCCAGCGCGCCGGAGACAGATACGCAGTATTTT. Protein: CASAPETDTQYF. The rearrangement links TRBV28 to TRBJ2-3; D gene uncertain. Trimming removed 8 bases at V and 3 bases at J, with 9 bases between. Germline V gives CDR1 MDHEN, CDR2 SYDVKM. The CDR3 extends over 12 amino acids.

This chain uses TRBV7-2 with TRBJ2-7, with 10 bases matching TRBD2. The CDR3 consists of 14 residues. J was trimmed by 7 bases and V by 7 bases; bases with no gene match: 10. Germline V gene lookup returns CDR1 SGHTA and CDR2 FQGNSA. Here the CDR3 reads CASILWTSGGEQYF. For the CDR3, the DNA is TGTGCCAGCATACTGTGGACTAGCGGTGGAGAGCAGTACTTC.

About this clone itself: An end of the junction does not agree with germline; a read error may underlie this. V gene TRBV7-7 combines with J gene TRBJ1-4; unclear D gene. The CDR3 is made up of 13 amino acids. The germline V gene has CDR1 SSHAT and CDR2 FNYEAQ (reference sequence). This CDR3 is CASSKSSNEKLFF. The CDR3 region has the DNA TGTGCTAGCAGCAAATCCTCCAATGAAAAACTGTTTTTT.

The chain combines TRBV7-2 with TRBJ2-1, with TRBD2 identical over 7 bases. The J segment lost 7 bases and the V segment lost 3 bases, leaving 9 bases of the junction unmatched. Per germline, CDR1 SGHTA and CDR2 FQGNSA. The CDR3 has 15 residues. DNA of the CDR3: TGTGCCAGCAGCTTCGACGGGAGGCCCCAAAATGAGCAGTTCTTC. It specifies CASSFDGRPQNEQFF.

The CDR3 coding sequence is TGTGCCAGCACCCAACCCAGTCTCTACGAGCAGTACTTC. It specifies CASTQPSLYEQYF. The V call is TRBV6-1, the J call TRBJ2-7; D call uncertain. The CDR3 sequence is 13 residues long. V lost 7 bases and J lost 3, with 13 bases in between. Germline V gene data show CDR1 as MNHNS and CDR2 as SASEGT.

V is TRBV4-2 and J is TRBJ1-2, with D tentatively TRBD1 (6 bases). CDR1 and CDR2 (germline): LGHNA, YNFKEQ. The ends were cut back, 5 bases at V and 6 bases at J, with 19 bases in the middle. CDR3 size: 15 residues. Written as DNA, the CDR3 is TGTGCCAGCAGCTCCCCCGACAGGACTCTGCATGGCTACACCTTC. Its protein is CASSSPDRTLHGYTF.

The table lists this clone with a few counts. The CDR3 DNA follows: TGCGCCAGCAGCTTGGGACACGAAGTTAACTATGGCTACACCTTC. Translating it yields CASSLGHEVNYGYTF. The rearrangement uses TRBV5-1 and TRBJ1-2; D remains ambiguous. V was pared by 0 bases and J by 1 base, with 10 bases between. This CDR3 spans 15 amino acids. CDR1 and CDR2 from the germline V gene are SGHRS and YFSETQ.

This clone came up many times. The same CDR3 arises from other DNA sequences in this sample as well. The chain is built from TRBV30 and TRBJ2-2; 7 bases line up with TRBD1. Trimming cost V 4 bases and J 5 bases; bases outside gene matches: 4. Germline values: CDR1 GTSNPN, CDR2 SVGIG (reference sequence). This CDR3 has 13 residues. In DNA form, the CDR3 reads TGTGCCTGGAACCGGGACAGAACCGGGGAGCTGTTTTTT. This translates into CAWNRDRTGELFF.

The chain has TRBV14 and TRBJ2-7; D may be TRBD2 (5 bases). Trimming stripped 4 bases from V and 0 bases from J, with 13 bases between. The CDR3 runs to 15 residues. Germline CDR1 reads SGHDN; CDR2 reads FVKESK. CDR3 loop: CASSPFSGLSYEQYF. The CDR3 DNA is TGTGCCAGCAGCCCTTTTTCTGGACTCTCCTACGAGCAGTACTTC.

The rearrangement joins TRBV5-1 to TRBJ2-1, with 12 nucleotides matching TRBD1. CDR1 is SGHRS, CDR2 YFSETQ, per germline. The CDR3 length is 15 residues. J lost 9 bases, V lost 3 bases, and 7 bases had no gene match. As DNA, the CDR3 is TGCGCCAGCAGCTCGTACGGGACAGGGGGCGCTGAGCAGTTCTTC. It translates to CASSSYGTGGAEQFF.